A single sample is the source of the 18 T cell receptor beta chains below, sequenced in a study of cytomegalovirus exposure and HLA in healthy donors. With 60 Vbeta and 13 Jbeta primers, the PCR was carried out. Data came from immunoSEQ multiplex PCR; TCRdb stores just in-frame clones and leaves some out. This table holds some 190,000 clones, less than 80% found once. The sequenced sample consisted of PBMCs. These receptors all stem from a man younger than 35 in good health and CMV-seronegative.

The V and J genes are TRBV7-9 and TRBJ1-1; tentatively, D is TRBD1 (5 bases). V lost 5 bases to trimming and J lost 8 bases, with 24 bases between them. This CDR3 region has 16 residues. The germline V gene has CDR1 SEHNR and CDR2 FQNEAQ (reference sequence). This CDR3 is CASSNAPPDKTAEAFF. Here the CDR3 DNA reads TGTGCCAGCAGCAACGCTCCCCCGGACAAGACAGCGGAAGCTTTCTTT.

Here the CDR3 reads CAWSERGNQPQHF. CDR3 DNA: TGTGCCTGGAGTGAACGGGGGAATCAGCCCCAGCATTTT. The chain recombines TRBV30 with TRBJ1-5; possibly TRBD1 for D (5 bases). There are 13 residues in the CDR3. V was trimmed by 1 base and J by 4 bases, leaving 8 bases between them. CDR1 GTSNPN and CDR2 SVGIG come from the germline V gene (reference sequence).

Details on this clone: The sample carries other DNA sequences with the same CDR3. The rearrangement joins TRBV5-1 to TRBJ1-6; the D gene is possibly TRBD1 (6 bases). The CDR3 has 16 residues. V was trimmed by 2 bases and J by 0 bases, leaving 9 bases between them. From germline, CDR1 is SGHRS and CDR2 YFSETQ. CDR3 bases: TGCGCCAGCAGCTTCAGGGGAAACTCCTATAATTCACCCCTCCACTTT. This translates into CASSFRGNSYNSPLHF.

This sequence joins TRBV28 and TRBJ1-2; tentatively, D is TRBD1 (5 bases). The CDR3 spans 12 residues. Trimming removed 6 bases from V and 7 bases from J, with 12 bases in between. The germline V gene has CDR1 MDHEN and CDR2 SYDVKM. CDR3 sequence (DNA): TGTGCCAGCAGCACAGGTCAACCTGGCTACACCTTC. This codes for CASSTGQPGYTF.

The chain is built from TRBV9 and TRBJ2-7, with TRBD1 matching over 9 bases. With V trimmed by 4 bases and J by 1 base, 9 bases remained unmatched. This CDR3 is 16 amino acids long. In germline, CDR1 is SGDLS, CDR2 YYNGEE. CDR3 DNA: TGTGCCAGCAGCCTCGGGTCGGGACAGGGATCCTACGAGCAGTACTTC. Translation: CASSLGSGQGSYEQYF.

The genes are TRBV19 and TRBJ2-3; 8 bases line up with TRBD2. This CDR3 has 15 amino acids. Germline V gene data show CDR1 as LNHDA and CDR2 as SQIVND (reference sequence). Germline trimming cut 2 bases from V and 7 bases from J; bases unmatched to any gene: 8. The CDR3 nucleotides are TGTGCCAGTAGTATAATCCTAGCGGGTGCGAATACGCAGTATTTT. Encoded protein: CASSIILAGANTQYF.

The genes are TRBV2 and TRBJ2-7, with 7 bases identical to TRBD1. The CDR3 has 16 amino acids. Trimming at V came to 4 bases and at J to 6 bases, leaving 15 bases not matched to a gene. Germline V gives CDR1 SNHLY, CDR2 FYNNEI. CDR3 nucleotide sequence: TGTGCCAGCAGTGTACAGGGTAGGGGGCTTTCCCTCGAGCAGTACTTC. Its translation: CASSVQGRGLSLEQYF.

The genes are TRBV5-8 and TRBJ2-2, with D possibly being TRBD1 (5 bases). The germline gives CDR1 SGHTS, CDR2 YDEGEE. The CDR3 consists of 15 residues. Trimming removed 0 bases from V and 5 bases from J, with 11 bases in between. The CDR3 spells CASSLVGARTGELFF. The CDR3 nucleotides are TGTGCCAGCAGCTTGGTTGGGGCCCGGACCGGGGAGCTGTTTTTT.

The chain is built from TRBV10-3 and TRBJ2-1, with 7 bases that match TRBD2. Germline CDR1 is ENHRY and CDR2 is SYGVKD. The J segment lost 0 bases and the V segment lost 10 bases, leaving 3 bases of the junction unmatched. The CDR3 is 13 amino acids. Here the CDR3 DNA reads TGTGCCAGCGGGGGAAGCTCCTACAATGAGCAGTTCTTC. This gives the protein CASGGSSYNEQFF.

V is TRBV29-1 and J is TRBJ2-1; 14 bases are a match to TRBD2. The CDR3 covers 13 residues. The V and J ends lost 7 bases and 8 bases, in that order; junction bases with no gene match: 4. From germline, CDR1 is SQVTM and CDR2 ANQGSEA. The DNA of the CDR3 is TGCAGCGGCCGACTAGCGGGGGGGCATGAGCAGTTCTTC. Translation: CSGRLAGGHEQFF.

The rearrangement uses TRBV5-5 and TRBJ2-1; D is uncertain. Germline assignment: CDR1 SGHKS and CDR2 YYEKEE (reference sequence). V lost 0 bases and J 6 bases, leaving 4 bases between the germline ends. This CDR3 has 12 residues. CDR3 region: CASSLALNEQFF. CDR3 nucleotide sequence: TGTGCCAGCAGCTTGGCTCTCAATGAGCAGTTCTTC.

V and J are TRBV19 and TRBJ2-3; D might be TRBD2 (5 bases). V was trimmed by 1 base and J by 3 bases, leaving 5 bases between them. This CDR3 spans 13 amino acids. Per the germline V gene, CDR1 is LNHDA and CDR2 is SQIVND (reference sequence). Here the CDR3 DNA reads TGTGCCAGTAGTATAGGGAGGACAGATACGCAGTATTTT. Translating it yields CASSIGRTDTQYF.

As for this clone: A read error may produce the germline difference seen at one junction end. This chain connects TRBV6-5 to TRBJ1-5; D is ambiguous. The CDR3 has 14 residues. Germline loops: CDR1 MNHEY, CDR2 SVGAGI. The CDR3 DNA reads TGTGCCAGCAGCCCCGCTTGGGCGAATCAGGCCCAGCATTTT. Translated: CASSPAWANQAQHF.

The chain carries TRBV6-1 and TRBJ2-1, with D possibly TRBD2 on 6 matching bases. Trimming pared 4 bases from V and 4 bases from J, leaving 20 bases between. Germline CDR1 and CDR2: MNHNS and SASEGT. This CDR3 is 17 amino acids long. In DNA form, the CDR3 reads TGTGCCAGCAGTGCCTACCCGTCACTAGCAAGTTACAATGAGCAGTTCTTC. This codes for CASSAYPSLASYNEQFF.

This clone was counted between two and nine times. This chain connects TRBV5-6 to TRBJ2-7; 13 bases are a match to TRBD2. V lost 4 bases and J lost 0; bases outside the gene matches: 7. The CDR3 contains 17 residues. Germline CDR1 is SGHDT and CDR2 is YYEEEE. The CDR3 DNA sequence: TGTGCCAGCAGCGGGGGACTAGCGGGACGAAGCTCCTACGAGCAGTACTTC. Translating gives CASSGGLAGRSSYEQYF.

The CDR3, as DNA: TGTGCCATCAGGGCCGACAGGGAAGATACGCAGTATTTT. It yields the protein CAIRADREDTQYF. The V and J genes are TRBV10-3 and TRBJ2-3; 7 nucleotides agree with TRBD1. Germline trimming cut 6 bases from V and 5 bases from J; bases unmatched to any gene: 5. CDR3 length: 13 amino acids. Germline CDR1 ENHRY, CDR2 SYGVKD.

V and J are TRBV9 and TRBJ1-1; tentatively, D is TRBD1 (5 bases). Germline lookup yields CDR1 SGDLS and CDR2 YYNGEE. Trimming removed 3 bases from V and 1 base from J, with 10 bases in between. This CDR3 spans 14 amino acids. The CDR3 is CASSAGGRNTEAFF. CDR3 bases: TGTGCCAGCAGCGCGGGGGGGAGGAACACTGAAGCTTTCTTT.

CDR3 protein: CASRTGGELFF. The CDR3 nucleotides are TGTGCCAGCAGGACGGGCGGGGAGCTGTTTTTT. The rearrangement links TRBV6-4 to TRBJ2-2; unclear D gene. This CDR3 is built from 11 residues. V shed 6 bases and J shed 7 bases, with 6 bases lying between them. Germline CDR1 MRHNA, CDR2 SNTAGT.